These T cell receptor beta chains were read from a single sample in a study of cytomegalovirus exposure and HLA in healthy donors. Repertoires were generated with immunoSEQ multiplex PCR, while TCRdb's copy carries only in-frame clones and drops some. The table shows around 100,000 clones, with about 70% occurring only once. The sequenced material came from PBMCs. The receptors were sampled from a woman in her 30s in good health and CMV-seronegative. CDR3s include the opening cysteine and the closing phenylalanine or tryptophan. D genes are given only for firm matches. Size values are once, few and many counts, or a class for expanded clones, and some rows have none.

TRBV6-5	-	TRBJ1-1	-	CASSSGLNTEAFF	TGTGCCAGCAGTTCAGGGTTGAACACTGAAGCTTTCTTT
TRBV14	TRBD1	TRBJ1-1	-	CASSRVGQGWTEAFF	TGTGCCAGCAGCCGCGTGGGACAGGGCTGGACTGAAGCTTTCTTT
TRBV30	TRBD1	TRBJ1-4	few	CAWSATGQDKLFF	TGTGCCTGGAGTGCTACCGGACAGGACAAACTGTTTTTT
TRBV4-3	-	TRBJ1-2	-	CASSQGGVYGYTF	TGCGCCAGCAGCCAGGGGGGGGTCTATGGCTACACCTTC
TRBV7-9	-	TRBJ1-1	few	CASSLGGWDVSYVEAFF	TGTGCCAGCAGCTTGGGAGGATGGGACGTGAGCTATGTTGAAGCTTTCTTT
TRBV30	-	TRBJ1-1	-	CAWKGQLMNTEAFF	TGTGCCTGGAAGGGGCAACTTATGAACACTGAAGCTTTCTTT
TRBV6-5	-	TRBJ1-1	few	CASSFLAPSANTEAFF	TGTGCCAGCAGTTTTCTCGCCCCTAGTGCGAACACTGAAGCTTTCTTT
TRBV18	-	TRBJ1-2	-	CASSPDSYGYTF	TGTGCCAGCTCACCTGACAGCTATGGCTACACCTTC
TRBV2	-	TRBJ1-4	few	CASRKDSLNEKLFF	TGTGCCAGCCGCAAGGACAGCTTAAATGAAAAACTGTTTTTT
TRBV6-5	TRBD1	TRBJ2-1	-	CASSQDRGQYNEQFF	TGTGCCAGCAGTCAGGACAGGGGGCAGTACAATGAGCAGTTCTTC
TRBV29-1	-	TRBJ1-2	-	CSVGTRVSYGYTF	TGCAGCGTTGGAACCAGGGTATCCTATGGCTACACCTTC
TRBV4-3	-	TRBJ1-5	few	CASSQEWVESNQPQHF	TGCGCCAGCAGCCAAGAGTGGGTGGAGAGCAATCAGCCCCAGCATTTT
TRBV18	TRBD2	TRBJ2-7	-	CASSNSQAGVTSYEQYF	TGTGCCAGCTCTAACTCCCAAGCGGGGGTAACATCCTACGAGCAGTACTTC
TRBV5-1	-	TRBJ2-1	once	CASSLAAAYNEQFF	TGCGCCAGCAGCTTGGCTGCGGCCTACAATGAGCAGTTCTTC
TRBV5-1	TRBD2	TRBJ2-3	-	CASTLGLAGARGDTQYF	TGCGCCAGCACCCTGGGACTAGCGGGAGCTCGGGGAGATACGCAGTATTTT
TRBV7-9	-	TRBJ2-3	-	CASSLIMRKPSTDTQYF	TGTGCCAGCAGCTTAATCATGAGGAAGCCTAGCACAGATACGCAGTATTTT
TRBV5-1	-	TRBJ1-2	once	CASSYTTGQSGYTF	TGCGCCAGCAGTTACACAACCGGACAGAGCGGCTACACCTTC
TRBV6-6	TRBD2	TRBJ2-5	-	CASRLAGGETQYF	TGTGCCAGCAGACTAGCGGGGGGTGAGACCCAGTACTTC
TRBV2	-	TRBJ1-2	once	CASSESGNYGYTF	TGTGCCAGCAGTGAATCAGGGAACTATGGCTACACCTTC
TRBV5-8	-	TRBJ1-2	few	CASSLAVPYGYTF	TGTGCCAGCAGCTTGGCAGTCCCCTATGGCTACACCTTC
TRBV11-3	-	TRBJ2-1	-	CASSGHPGLNNEQFF	TGTGCCAGCTCAGGCCACCCAGGACTAAACAATGAGCAGTTCTTC
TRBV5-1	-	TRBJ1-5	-	CASSLGQGSQPQHF	TGCGCCAGCAGCTTGGGGCAGGGAAGTCAGCCCCAGCATTTT
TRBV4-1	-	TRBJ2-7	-	CASRRHERGLPYEQYF	TGCGCCAGCCGCCGTCACGAGCGAGGCCTCCCCTACGAGCAGTACTTC
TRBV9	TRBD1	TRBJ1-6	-	CASSEGGQGNSPLHF	TGTGCCAGCAGCGAGGGTGGACAGGGAAATTCACCCCTCCACTTT
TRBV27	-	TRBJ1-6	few	CASSGGWGALHF	TGTGCCAGCAGTGGGGGGTGGGGGGCCCTCCACTTT
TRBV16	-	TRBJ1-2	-	CASSQENPRSGGYTF	TGTGCCAGCAGCCAAGAAAACCCCCGGAGCGGAGGCTACACCTTC
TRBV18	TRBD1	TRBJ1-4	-	CASSPQGTGLNNEKLFF	TGTGCCAGCTCACCACAGGGGACAGGGCTTAATAATGAAAAACTGTTTTTT